The rows below give T cell receptor beta chains drawn from one sample of a study of blood T cell repertoires in COVID-19. Measured with immunoSEQ multiplex PCR; TCRdb has only the in-frame clones, and not every one. The sample yields 70,000 or so clones, 78% seen once. Sequencing was carried out using peripheral blood. These receptors were obtained from a human donor in a cohort sampled during active COVID-19. CDR3s include the opening cysteine and the closing phenylalanine or tryptophan. D genes are given only for firm matches. Expanded clones are given a class, and other clones once, few, many or no size at all.

d_gene	v_gene	abundance	j_gene	CDR3aa	CDR3nt
-	TRBV13	-	TRBJ2-7	CASSLWRDSLYEQYF	TGTGCCAGCAGCTTATGGCGGGATTCCCTGTACGAGCAGTACTTC
TRBD1	TRBV2	-	TRBJ1-4	CASSPGQGGTNEKLFF	TGTGCCAGCAGCCCAGGACAGGGGGGGACTAATGAAAAACTGTTTTTT
TRBD1	TRBV19	-	TRBJ2-7	CASSIEGQGAYEQYF	TGTGCCAGTAGTATAGAGGGACAGGGAGCCTACGAGCAGTACTTC
-	TRBV4-2	-	TRBJ1-4	CASSHQTGANEKLFF	TGTGCCAGCAGCCACCAGACGGGAGCTAATGAAAAACTGTTTTTT
TRBD1	TRBV4-2	-	TRBJ2-5	CASSQEAGQGPRTQYF	TGTGCCAGCAGCCAAGAAGCTGGACAGGGGCCCCGGACCCAGTACTTC
-	TRBV7-2	once	TRBJ1-6	CASSPKASYNSPLHF	TGTGCCAGCAGCCCGAAAGCCTCCTATAATTCACCCCTCCACTTT
TRBD1	TRBV5-4	-	TRBJ1-1	CASSPLQGTAAEAFF	TGTGCCAGCAGCCCCCTACAGGGGACCGCGGCTGAAGCTTTCTTT
TRBD1	TRBV7-8	-	TRBJ1-4	CASSLEDRGYREKLFF	TGTGCCAGCAGCTTAGAGGACAGGGGCTATCGTGAAAAACTGTTTTTT
TRBD1	TRBV11-2	-	TRBJ2-7	CASSRTGHYEQYF	TGTGCCAGCAGCCGGACAGGGCACTACGAGCAGTACTTC
TRBD1	TRBV19	-	TRBJ2-1	CASSLGAGTGGRDEQFF	TGTGCCAGTAGTTTAGGGGCCGGGACAGGGGGTCGAGATGAGCAGTTCTTC
-	TRBV7-9	-	TRBJ1-2	CASSSFSDYGYTF	TGTGCCAGCAGCTCTTTTTCGGACTATGGCTACACCTTC
-	TRBV7-2	-	TRBJ2-1	CASSLVGTRGYNEQFF	TGTGCCAGCAGCTTAGTCGGCACCCGGGGGTACAATGAGCAGTTCTTC
-	TRBV2	-	TRBJ2-2	CAGAGDTGELFF	TGTGCCGGAGCCGGGGACACCGGGGAGCTGTTTTTT
TRBD1	TRBV18	-	TRBJ1-5	CASSPLGTGGGGPQHF	TGTGCCAGCTCACCACTTGGGACAGGGGGCGGGGGGCCCCAGCATTTT
-	TRBV28	once	TRBJ2-7	CASSFSLAGLEYEQYF	TGTGCCAGCAGTTTTTCGTTGGCGGGATTGGAGTACGAGCAGTACTTC
-	TRBV7-2	-	TRBJ2-3	CASSLDSVPTDTQYF	TGTGCCAGCAGCTTAGACTCCGTTCCCACAGATACGCAGTATTTT
TRBD2	TRBV7-6	-	TRBJ2-7	CASSLRGTTQLGSYEQYF	TGTGCCAGCAGCTTACGGGGGACTACCCAGCTTGGGTCCTACGAGCAGTACTTC
TRBD1	TRBV5-1	once	TRBJ1-4	CASSLQGQNEKLFF	TGCGCCAGCAGCTTGCAGGGACAGAATGAAAAACTGTTTTTT
TRBD1	TRBV5-1	few	TRBJ1-2	CASSPRTGERGYGYTF	TGCGCCAGCAGCCCACGGACAGGGGAGCGGGGTTATGGCTACACCTTC
TRBD1	TRBV7-9	few	TRBJ1-2	CASRNEQGAGGYTF	TGTGCCAGCAGGAACGAACAGGGGGCGGGCGGCTACACCTTC
TRBD2	TRBV7-9	few	TRBJ2-1	CASSQGTSGNSYNEQFF	TGTGCCAGCAGCCAGGGGACTAGCGGAAACTCCTACAATGAGCAGTTCTTC
-	TRBV30	medium-sized	TRBJ1-6	CAWSAGQDNSPLHF	TGTGCCTGGAGTGCTGGACAAGATAATTCACCCCTCCACTTT
-	TRBV7-9	-	TRBJ1-1	CASSLEGGTEAFF	TGTGCCAGCAGCTTAGAAGGGGGAACTGAAGCTTTCTTT
-	TRBV3-1/TRBV3-2	-	TRBJ2-3	CASSQAAEDTQYF	TGTGCCAGCAGCCAAGCCGCAGAAGATACGCAGTATTTT
TRBD2	TRBV7-2	-	TRBJ2-7	CASSPQLAGISYEQYF	TGTGCCAGCAGCCCCCAACTAGCGGGGATCTCCTACGAGCAGTACTTC